This note documents a single T cell receptor beta chain sequence. Source study methods: The assay estimated nucleated cells by amplifying reference gene primers. Measured with immunoSEQ multiplex PCR; TCRdb has only the in-frame clones, and not every one. V, J and clone size were drawn from that table, and D and trimming were deduced from the DNA. The table shows roughly 110,000 clones, with about 87% occurring only once. The source of the sample is a study of blood T cell repertoires in COVID-19. At the level of the study: COVID-19 samples from acute and convalescent phases originated in the United States, Italy and Spain. T cells, B-cell-depleted T cells, or PBMCs provided the cDNA or gDNA that served as material.

V was clipped by 0 bases and J by 13 bases; unmatched bases: 15. The CDR3 has 16 amino acids. Looked up from germline, CDR1 is SQVTM and CDR2 is ANQGSEA. The TCR originated in a man over 45 with active or convalescent COVID-19. Sequenced input: peripheral blood. The chain couples TRBV29-1 to TRBJ2-1; 10 positions agree with TRBD2. CDR3 amino acids: CSVEDKLELAGRKQFF. The CDR3 DNA sequence: TGCAGCGTTGAAGATAAGTTAGAACTAGCGGGGAGGAAACAGTTCTTC.